The source of this T cell receptor (beta chain) is a study of blood T cell repertoires in COVID-19. Study summary: Researchers got acute and convalescent COVID-19 samples from the United States, Italy and Spain.

This clone has a handful of counts. CDR1 and CDR2 (germline): SGHTA, FQGTGA. The CDR3 runs 15 residues. Trimming took off 0 bases at V and 4 bases at J, with 12 bases between the two ends. Measured with immunoSEQ multiplex PCR; TCRdb has only the in-frame clones, and not every one. The data contain around 60,000 clones, about three quarters of them seen just once; the ten biggest clones take up around 21%. Seattle enrolled patients during active infection and tracked them longitudinally. Sample: peripheral blood. This sequence originates from a man aged 25 to 40 with COVID-19, enrolled during active disease. The chain links TRBV7-3 to TRBJ2-5; perhaps TRBD1 as D (5 bases). The CDR3 DNA reads TGTGCCAGCAGCTTAACCCGACAGTCCCCAGAGACCCAGTACTTC. Protein sequence: CASSLTRQSPETQYF.